This T cell receptor beta chain was profiled in a study of T cell responses to AZD1222 COVID-19 vaccine (dated by TCRdb to the early 2020s). Concerning the study at large: AZD1222 recipients given second doses at about 4 weeks or at about 12 weeks were pooled, since spike-specific TCR depth and breadth were not found to differ between the two schedules. Trial participants were enrolled into age subgroups of 18-55, 56-69 and 70-plus years, which contained 148, 28 and 57 TCR-sequenced participants, respectively. A total of 230 to 250 trial participants underwent TCR sequencing, of whom around 210 had received two doses of AZD1222 and 26 had received two doses of the MenACWY control vaccine. The investigation overall reported the following: Epitopes outside the regions mutated in the B.1.351 and B.1.1.7 variants were reportedly recognized by nearly half of the unique spike-specific TCRs. Most participants were white British and females outnumbered males, and the authors suggested that clonal diversity may have been underestimated. Conclusions about previously exposed vaccinees were limited because only six AZD1222 recipients were SARS-CoV-2 seropositive at baseline. The 56-69-year group was small, and its depth increase did not reach significance, likely because of low power. Because no day 14 peak-response samples were available, the repertoires could be characterized only after the peak T cell response. After two AZD1222 doses, spike-specific TCR breadth and depth were significantly higher than at day 0 and than in MenACWY recipients. The whole spike protein was spanned by vaccine-associated CD4 TCRs, and dominant responses were seen in regions 160-218 and 743-854.

As regards this clone: What antigen it recognizes has not been identified. One base away there is no much larger clone; base qualities are not given.

The sample's time point label, decoded: baseline before first vaccination. The vaccinee samples were drawn from two UK trials, COV001 and COV002, one of which was a single-blind randomized controlled phase 2/3 trial testing AZD1222 (ChAdOx1 nCoV-19) in healthy adults. For TCRbeta chain sequencing, PBMC samples from trial participants were taken at day 0 and at day 28 after the second dose. The CDR3 regions of human TCRbeta chains were analyzed by immunosequencing. As for how the authors treated the data: TCRs in the repertoires were matched against a reference library of SARS-CoV-2-specific TCRs that had been generated with the MIRA antigen-specificity platform. Breadth meant the fraction of unique TCRs that were SARS-CoV-2-associated, whereas depth meant the fraction of total T cells that were SARS-CoV-2-associated. Each spike-specific TCR was assigned to its reactive spike region and to a CD4 or CD8 class using the MIRA data. Log10-transformed breadth and depth values were compared by one-way ANOVA with Sidak's multiple comparisons tests. TCRdb holds this immuneACCESS table with in-frame rearrangements only. Some clones are missing; in checked studies, unresolved V genes explain under half, and the rest has no known cause. V and J calls and clone size are those listed in that table; D and trimming were worked out from the DNA. Recorded for this sample are 170,000 or so clones; 90% of them occurred a single time. The ten top clones hold about 3% of the sample.

The cysteine opens and the phenylalanine closes a CDR3 of 13 amino acids. Of the read, only the CDR3 DNA is kept; its 39 bases are in frame from base 1. Cut back by 10 bases and 4 bases, the V and J ends lie 16 bases apart. Per the germline V gene (reference sequence), MNHEY is the CDR1 and SMNVEV is the CDR2. The sample here was peripheral blood, taken on day 0 of AZD1222 vaccination. This receptor was obtained from an adult in good health. The chain uses TRBV27 and TRBJ1-2, with TRBD1 perhaps the D gene, on 5 matching bases. The base sequence is TGTGCCACCATCGGGGGTGAAGGCTATGGCTACACCTTC. Its translation reads: CATIGGEGYGYTF.